This is a list of T cell receptor beta chains from one sample in a study of identical twins. TCRdb reanalysed the 5' RACE reads using MiXCR and keeps one entry per CDR3 protein. Of about 530,000 distinct CDR3 sequences in the sample, approximately 20% were seen once. In addition, the sample was reused for a study of yellow fever vaccine responses in identical twins.

The sequencing sample was made of CD4+ T cells sorted from blood. These receptors all stem from a woman aged 18 to 35 in good health. The CDR3 runs from the conserved cysteine through the conserved F or W. The D gene is left open where the match is weak. The size entry is marked missing in some rows and otherwise reads once, few, many or a size class.

size: NA
D: NA
V: TRBV15
J: TRBJ2-1
DNA: TGTGCCACCAGCAGGGTCGGGCTAGTCTCCTACAATGAGCAGTTCTTC
CDR3: CATSRVGLVSYNEQFF

size: NA
D: NA
V: TRBV29-1
J: TRBJ2-1
DNA: TGCAGCGTTGAAGATCGCAGGAGCGGTACGAGCTCCTACAATGAGCAGTTCTTC
CDR3: CSVEDRRSGTSSYNEQFF

size: NA
D: NA
V: TRBV18
J: TRBJ1-1
DNA: TGTGCCAGCTCACCAGTATTTGAAGGGGGAGGCCTCTTT
CDR3: CASSPVFEGGGLF

size: few
D: TRBD2
V: TRBV24-1
J: TRBJ2-1
DNA: TGTGCCACCAGTGACCCTGAGGCTAGCGGGAGGGGTGAGCAGTTCTTC
CDR3: CATSDPEASGRGEQFF

size: NA
D: NA
V: TRBV14
J: TRBJ2-2
DNA: TGTGCCAGCAGCCCCATGGGCGACACCGGGGAGCTGTTTTTT
CDR3: CASSPMGDTGELFF

size: NA
D: TRBD2
V: TRBV20-1
J: TRBJ2-5
DNA: TGCAGTCCAAGTAGCGGGGGTTGGCAAGAGACCCAGTACTTC
CDR3: CSPSSGGWQETQYF

size: few
D: TRBD1
V: TRBV4-1
J: TRBJ2-7
DNA: TGCGCCAGCAGCCAAGCGGTGACAGGGGTCCGCGAGCAGTACTTC
CDR3: CASSQAVTGVREQYF

size: few
D: TRBD1
V: TRBV2
J: TRBJ1-2
DNA: TGTGCCAGCAGTGAACAGGGGGACTATGGCTACACCTTC
CDR3: CASSEQGDYGYTF

size: few
D: NA
V: TRBV25-1
J: TRBJ1-4
DNA: TGTGCCAGCAGCCGATGGGGGGGAACTAATGAAAAACTGTTTTTT
CDR3: CASSRWGGTNEKLFF

size: NA
D: NA
V: TRBV7-8
J: TRBJ1-6
DNA: TGTGCCAGCAGCGTAGAGGGCGCCGCAGGGAGAAATTCACCCCTCCACTTT
CDR3: CASSVEGAAGRNSPLHF

size: NA
D: NA
V: TRBV3-1
J: TRBJ1-6
DNA: TGTGCCAGCAGCCAATCCGCAGGGTGGAATTCACCCCTCCACTTT
CDR3: CASSQSAGWNSPLHF

size: NA
D: NA
V: TRBV5-1
J: TRBJ1-1
DNA: TGCGCCAGCAGAGCCCTCCGGCAGGGGAACACTGAAGCTTTCTTT
CDR3: CASRALRQGNTEAFF

size: few
D: TRBD1
V: TRBV20-1
J: TRBJ1-4
DNA: TGCAGTGCTCCACGACAGGGTGGCGAAAAACTGTTTTTT
CDR3: CSAPRQGGEKLFF

size: few
D: NA
V: TRBV12-3/TRBV12-4
J: TRBJ2-1
DNA: TGTGCCAGCAGCCCTGGACAACGCTTCTCCTACAATGAGCAGTTCTTC
CDR3: CASSPGQRFSYNEQFF

size: NA
D: TRBD2
V: TRBV9
J: TRBJ2-4
DNA: TGTGCCAGCAGCGTAGCGGGGGGGGGCAAAAACATTCAGTACTTC
CDR3: CASSVAGGGKNIQYF

size: many
D: TRBD2
V: TRBV6-5
J: TRBJ2-1
DNA: TGTGCCAGCAGTTTAACCGGACTAGCGGACTACAATGAGCAGTTCTTC
CDR3: CASSLTGLADYNEQFF

size: NA
D: TRBD1
V: TRBV5-1
J: TRBJ2-1
DNA: TGCGCCAGCAGCGGACGATCGACAGGGGTGCGCTCCTACAATGAGCAGTTCTTC
CDR3: CASSGRSTGVRSYNEQFF

size: once
D: NA
V: TRBV6-2/TRBV6-3
J: TRBJ1-1
DNA: TGTGCCAGCAGGGAGTGGCGGGAGAACACTGAAGCTTTCTTT
CDR3: CASREWRENTEAFF

size: NA
D: NA
V: TRBV10-3
J: TRBJ2-1
DNA: TGTGCCATCAGTGAGTCTATCCAGTTCAATGAGCAGTTCTTC
CDR3: CAISESIQFNEQFF

size: few
D: NA
V: TRBV12-3/TRBV12-4
J: TRBJ2-1
DNA: TGTGCCAGCAGCCCCGGGACCCGAAGAAACAATGAGCAGTTCTTC
CDR3: CASSPGTRRNNEQFF

size: NA
D: TRBD2
V: TRBV12-3/TRBV12-4
J: TRBJ2-1
DNA: TGTGCCAGCAGCCAGGGACTAGCGGAGACCAATGAGCAGTTCTTC
CDR3: CASSQGLAETNEQFF

size: few
D: TRBD1
V: TRBV18
J: TRBJ1-1
DNA: TGTGCCAGCTCGGACAGGATTGAAGCTTTCTTT
CDR3: CASSDRIEAFF

size: NA
D: NA
V: TRBV7-9
J: TRBJ2-5
DNA: TGTGCCAGCAGCCTCAGGGACCTCAAAGAGACCCAGTACTTC
CDR3: CASSLRDLKETQYF

size: NA
D: NA
V: TRBV29-1
J: TRBJ1-5
DNA: TGCAGCGTTGGACGAAACAGGGATCAGCCCCAGCATTTT
CDR3: CSVGRNRDQPQHF

size: NA
D: NA
V: TRBV20-1
J: TRBJ2-1
DNA: TGCAGTGCTGCCGTTAAATACAATGAGCAGTTCTTC
CDR3: CSAAVKYNEQFF

size: once
D: TRBD1
V: TRBV11-2
J: TRBJ1-2
DNA: TGTGCCAGCAGCCCGGACAGGGGGCCAGTTGGCTACACCTTC
CDR3: CASSPDRGPVGYTF

size: few
D: NA
V: TRBV12-3/TRBV12-4
J: TRBJ1-1
DNA: TGTGCCAGCAGTTTGAACACAGTGAACACTGAAGCTTTCTTT
CDR3: CASSLNTVNTEAFF

size: few
D: TRBD1
V: TRBV10-3
J: TRBJ1-1
DNA: TGTGCCATTTCGACAGGGGGGGGAGCTTTCTTT
CDR3: CAISTGGGAFF

size: few
D: TRBD2
V: TRBV6-1
J: TRBJ2-1
DNA: TGTGCCAGCAGTCCGAGACTAGCGGGGCAAAATGAGCAGTTCTTC
CDR3: CASSPRLAGQNEQFF

size: NA
D: TRBD2
V: TRBV28
J: TRBJ2-5
DNA: TGTGCCAGTAAAGATAGCGGGACATACCAAGAGACCCAGTACTTC
CDR3: CASKDSGTYQETQYF

size: NA
D: NA
V: TRBV5-1
J: TRBJ2-5
DNA: TGCGCCAGCAGCTTGGGGACAGCGAGGGAGACCCAGTACTTC
CDR3: CASSLGTARETQYF

size: once
D: NA
V: TRBV12-3/TRBV12-4
J: TRBJ2-1
DNA: TGTGCCAGCAGTTTCTCAGTTAACAATGAGCAGTTCTTC
CDR3: CASSFSVNNEQFF

size: few
D: TRBD2
V: TRBV20-1
J: TRBJ2-1
DNA: TGCAGTGCTAGAAATCTAGCGGGCGCGAACAATGAGCAGTTCTTC
CDR3: CSARNLAGANNEQFF

size: few
D: NA
V: TRBV2
J: TRBJ2-5
DNA: TGTGCCAGCAGTGATGTACTCAAAGGGGCCCAAGAGACCCAGTACTTC
CDR3: CASSDVLKGAQETQYF

size: NA
D: TRBD2
V: TRBV5-1
J: TRBJ2-7
DNA: TGCGCCAGCAGCTTGACTAGCGGGTGGGAGCAGTACTTC
CDR3: CASSLTSGWEQYF

size: NA
D: TRBD1
V: TRBV18
J: TRBJ2-7
DNA: TGTGCCAGCTCACATCCGACAGGGGTCGGCTACGAGCAGTACTTC
CDR3: CASSHPTGVGYEQYF

size: few
D: NA
V: TRBV5-1
J: TRBJ1-1
DNA: TGCGCCAGCAGCTTGGGGCTAAGATTGAACACTGAAGCTTTCTTT
CDR3: CASSLGLRLNTEAFF

size: few
D: TRBD2
V: TRBV27
J: TRBJ2-1
DNA: TGTGCCAGCAGTTTATTGGTAGCGGGAGTCAATGAGCAGTTCTTC
CDR3: CASSLLVAGVNEQFF

size: NA
D: TRBD1
V: TRBV5-1
J: TRBJ1-1
DNA: TGCGCCAGCAGCTTGGCCCGACAGGGGTTGAACACTGAAGCTTTCTTT
CDR3: CASSLARQGLNTEAFF

size: few
D: TRBD2
V: TRBV6-2/TRBV6-3
J: TRBJ2-7
DNA: TGTGCCAGCAGCTCCCCGGGACTAGCGAGAAGCTCCTACGAGCAGTACTTC
CDR3: CASSSPGLARSSYEQYF

size: NA
D: NA
V: TRBV6-5
J: TRBJ1-5
DNA: TGTGCCAGCAGTTACCGAGGCACAGGACTAGATCAGCCCCAGCATTTT
CDR3: CASSYRGTGLDQPQHF

size: few
D: NA
V: TRBV3-1
J: TRBJ2-2
DNA: TGTGCCAGCAGCCACAAGGGAAACGGGGAGCTGTTTTTT
CDR3: CASSHKGNGELFF

size: NA
D: TRBD1
V: TRBV3-1
J: TRBJ1-2
DNA: TGTGCCAGCAGCCCCGGACAGGGGGGTATGGACAACACCTTC
CDR3: CASSPGQGGMDNTF

size: NA
D: TRBD1
V: TRBV11-2
J: TRBJ2-3
DNA: TGTGCCAGCAGCTTAGATGGAGACAGGGTGGATACGCAGTATTTT
CDR3: CASSLDGDRVDTQYF

size: few
D: NA
V: TRBV7-9
J: TRBJ1-1
DNA: TGTGCCAGCAGCCCCTTCGGGCGGAGCTCCACTGAAGCTTTCTTT
CDR3: CASSPFGRSSTEAFF

size: many
D: TRBD2
V: TRBV7-9
J: TRBJ2-3
DNA: TGTGCCAGCAGCTTAAGGGCTAGCGGGACAGATACGCAGTATTTT
CDR3: CASSLRASGTDTQYF

size: few
D: NA
V: TRBV20-1
J: TRBJ2-7
DNA: TGCAGTGCTAGAGATGGGGGGTCCTACGAGCAGTACTTC
CDR3: CSARDGGSYEQYF

size: few
D: TRBD2
V: TRBV6-5
J: TRBJ2-1
DNA: TGTGCCAGCAGTTACTCTGGGGGGGTTTGGGAGTTGGGTGAGCAGTTCTTC
CDR3: CASSYSGGVWELGEQFF

size: NA
D: TRBD2
V: TRBV6-1
J: TRBJ2-2
DNA: TGTGCCAGCACCCTCTCCGGGACTACTCACACCGGGGAGCTGTTTTTT
CDR3: CASTLSGTTHTGELFF

size: many
D: NA
V: TRBV12-3/TRBV12-4
J: TRBJ1-2
DNA: TGTGCCAGCAGCCAGACCGGGATGAGGGCGGGCGGCTACACCTTC
CDR3: CASSQTGMRAGGYTF

size: NA
D: NA
V: TRBV19
J: TRBJ2-2
DNA: TGTGCCAGCGCGGAGTGGGCCACCGGGGAGCTGTTTTTT
CDR3: CASAEWATGELFF

size: NA
D: TRBD1
V: TRBV5-4
J: TRBJ2-5
DNA: TGTGCCAGCAGCTTTCCCCAACCAGGGGGAGAAGAGACCCAGTACTTC
CDR3: CASSFPQPGGEETQYF

size: many
D: TRBD2
V: TRBV12-3/TRBV12-4
J: TRBJ2-1
DNA: TGTGCCAGCAGTCACGGACTAGCGGGGCACAATGAGCAGTTCTTC
CDR3: CASSHGLAGHNEQFF

size: few
D: TRBD1
V: TRBV5-1
J: TRBJ2-3
DNA: TGCGCCAGCAGCCCTGGGACAGCAGAGTACACAGATACGCAGTATTTT
CDR3: CASSPGTAEYTDTQYF